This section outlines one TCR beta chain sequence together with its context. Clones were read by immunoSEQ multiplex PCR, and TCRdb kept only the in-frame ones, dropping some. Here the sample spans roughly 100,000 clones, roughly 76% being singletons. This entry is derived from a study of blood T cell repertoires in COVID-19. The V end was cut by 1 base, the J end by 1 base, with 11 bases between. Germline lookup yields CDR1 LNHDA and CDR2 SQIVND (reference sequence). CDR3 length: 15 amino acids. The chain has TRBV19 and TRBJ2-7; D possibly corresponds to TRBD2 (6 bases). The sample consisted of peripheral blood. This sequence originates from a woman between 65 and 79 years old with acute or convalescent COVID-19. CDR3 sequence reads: CASSIGPGGSYEQYF. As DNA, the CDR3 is TGTGCCAGTAGTATAGGCCCCGGAGGGTCCTACGAGCAGTACTTC.